The clone carrying this T cell receptor beta chain was found a few times. This CDR3 has 15 residues. The V and J ends lost 5 bases and 0 bases respectively, with 11 bases between them. CDR1 and CDR2 (germline): LNHDA, SQIVND (reference sequence). This sample was taken from a study of T cells in Graves' hyperthyroidism and ophthalmopathy. What was amplified from RNA transcripts were TCR beta CDR3 regions. HTBI primers were used for first-round RT-PCR of the TCR CDR3. MiXCR, run by TCRdb on the multiplex PCR reads, gives a single entry per CDR3 protein. Among under 400,000 distinct CDR3 sequences listed, about a sixth were seen once.

The clonotype comes from a young woman with Graves' hyperthyroidism that later progressed to Graves' ophthalmopathy. This chain links TRBV19 with TRBJ1-5; possible D gene TRBD1, 5 bases. Sequencing used blood. The DNA for the CDR3 is TGTGCCAGTAGTTGGGCGGGGGATAGCAATCAGCCCCAGCATTTT. Amino acid sequence: CASSWAGDSNQPQHF.